This T cell receptor beta chain was obtained from a study of CD8 T cells in ankylosing spondylitis. MiXCR was run by TCRdb on the 5' RACE reads, yielding one entry per CDR3 protein. The sample yields 250,000 to 350,000 distinct CDR3 sequences, more than 20% seen once. This CDR3 contains 15 residues. Germline V lookup: CDR1 DFQATT, CDR2 SNEGSKA (reference sequence). V lost 6 bases and J 0 bases, leaving 15 bases between the germline ends. Findings of the study overall: Disease-linked clones bore a CD8+ phenotype, appearing relatively rarely in peripheral blood. Clones linked to disease were reported to show significant enrichment in matched ankylosing spondylitis synovial fluid.

Regarding this clonotype: Its antigen is currently unknown.

Sequenced input: blood, either unsorted or a sorted T cell fraction (not recorded which). J is TRBJ2-1 and V is TRBV20-1; D gene uncertain. This receptor was obtained from a female donor with ankylosing spondylitis or in good health (not recorded which). CDR3 sequence: CSADLGFPSYNEQFF. The CDR3 DNA reads as TGCAGTGCAGACTTAGGGTTCCCCTCCTACAATGAGCAGTTCTTC.